This passage covers 32 T cell receptor beta chains from one sample sequenced in a study of CXCR3-negative and CXCR3-positive naive CD8 T cells. It was by 5' RACE with UMI labels that the TRB cDNA libraries were prepared. TCRdb reprocessed the 5' RACE reads and reports one entry per CDR3 protein, with no DNA. This repertoire comprises around 92,000 distinct CDR3 sequences; its ten largest clones make up 1.5% to 2%. The sample taken for sequencing was naive CXCR3- CD8+ T cells from blood. The subset here: CD45RO-CCR7+CD27+CD95- naive CD8+ T cells lacking CXCR3 (TNR3-). The receptor source for this set is a human donor in good health. Some clones in this sample may be carry-over from other donors' samples.

V gene TRBV6-2 or TRBV6-3 combines with J gene TRBJ2-3; the TCRdb D gene call, TRBD1, has no DNA to confirm it. The CDR3 has 15 residues. Germline assignment: CDR1 MNHEY and CDR2 SVGEGT. The CDR3: CASEGQGIVTDTQYF.

The CDR3 spells CASSLQRTSTDTQYF. The rearrangement links TRBV5-6 to TRBJ2-3. Germline V gene sequence: CDR1 SGHDT, CDR2 YYEEEE. The CDR3 runs 15 residues. Using reference TRBV5-6 and TRBJ2-3 for the parts outside the CDR3, the full variable domain is DAGVTQSPTHLIKTRGQQVTLRCSPKSGHDTVSWYQQALGQGPQFIFQYYEEEERQRGNFPDRFSGHQFPNYSSELNVNALLLGDSALYLCASSLQRTSTDTQYFGPGTRLTVL.

This chain joins TRBV9 and TRBJ2-1. Germline assignment: CDR1 SGDLS and CDR2 YYNGEE. The CDR3 runs 18 residues. CDR3 loop: CASSVVRCGGRSYNEQFF. Full variable domain (missing parts from reference TRBV9 and TRBJ2-1): DSGVTQTPKHLITATGQRVTLRCSPRSGDLSVYWYQQSLDQGLQFLIQYYNGEERAKGNILERFSAQQFPDLHSELNLSSLELGDSALYFCASSVVRCGGRSYNEQFFGPGTRLTVL.

The chain recombines TRBV3-1 with TRBJ2-5; TCRdb outputs TRBD2, but without DNA this stays unchecked. The CDR3 length is 15 residues. Per germline, CDR1 LGHDT and CDR2 YNNKEL (reference sequence). The chain's CDR3 is CASLTSSGGGETQYF.

The chain joins TRBV23-1 to TRBJ2-1. TRBV23-1 is known as an ORF, though its function is uncertain. This CDR3 comprises 17 residues. CDR3 residues: CASSQSLHHGVRNEQFF.

The J gene is TRBJ2-1, the V gene TRBV4-2; TCRdb calls TRBD1, which cannot be checked without DNA. Germline lookup yields CDR1 LGHNA and CDR2 YNFKEQ. The CDR3 is 17 residues long. CDR3 amino acids: CASSQAGAGADYNEQFF.

The V and J genes are TRBV10-3 and TRBJ2-7; TCRdb's D call of TRBD2 is untestable without DNA. Germline assignment: CDR1 ENHRY and CDR2 SYGVKD. This CDR3 contains 12 residues. The CDR3: CAIHTGGGEQYF.

This rearrangement joins TRBV24-1 to TRBJ2-1; lacking DNA, the TRBD1 call made by TCRdb goes unchecked. Germline loops: CDR1 KGHDR, CDR2 SFDVKD. The CDR3 consists of 18 residues. This chain's CDR3 is CATSDFRLDSGSYNEQFF.

V is TRBV28 and J is TRBJ2-2. CDR3 size: 13 residues. Germline assignment: CDR1 MDHEN and CDR2 SYDVKM. The CDR3 reads CASSHDIAAELFF.

The chain has TRBV29-1 and TRBJ2-5. The CDR3 length is 11 residues. Per the germline V gene, CDR1 is SQVTM and CDR2 is ANQGSEA. This CDR3 is CSVEAWETQYF.

The CDR3 is CASSQGWDRVYEQYF. The rearrangement joins TRBV4-1 to TRBJ2-7; TCRdb names TRBD1, which stays unverified in the absence of DNA. The CDR3 totals 15 residues. Germline V gene sequence: CDR1 MGHRA, CDR2 YSYEKL.

The rearrangement links TRBV6-4 to TRBJ2-6; checking the TCRdb D call of TRBD1 is not possible without DNA. Germline CDR1 and CDR2: MRHNA and SNTAGT. The length of the CDR3 is 18 residues. The CDR3 region is CASSDSSTGLSGANVLTF.

This rearrangement joins TRBV6-2 or TRBV6-3 to TRBJ1-1; TCRdb designates TRBD1, a call that cannot be tested without DNA. Germline loops: CDR1 MNHEY, CDR2 SVGEGT. The CDR3 extends over 13 amino acids. The CDR3: CASSRPQGLEAFF.

The chain joins TRBV7-8 to TRBJ1-5. In germline, CDR1 is SGHVS, CDR2 FQNEAQ. The CDR3 consists of 18 residues. The CDR3 reads CASSILEGLPRGNQPQHF.

The chain employs TRBV28 and TRBJ2-3; TCRdb indicates TRBD1, and absent DNA this call remains unverified. Germline V CDR1 and CDR2: MDHEN, SYDVKM. CDR3 size: 14 residues. CDR3 protein: CASSNDRDTDTQYF.

This CDR3 reads CASSQQGVGNQPQHF. The chain is built from TRBV6-6 and TRBJ1-5. Germline V gene data show CDR1 as MNHNY and CDR2 as SVGAGI (reference sequence). This CDR3 has 15 residues.

The rearrangement links TRBV29-1 to TRBJ2-1; TCRdb lists TRBD1, though no DNA is available to test this call. The germline V gene encodes CDR1 SQVTM and CDR2 ANQGSEA. The CDR3 totals 11 residues. The CDR3: CSGRQNNEQFF.

The gene calls are TRBV28 and TRBJ1-6; lacking DNA, the TRBD1 call made by TCRdb goes unchecked. The CDR3 totals 14 residues. Germline V gene lookup returns CDR1 MDHEN and CDR2 SYDVKM. The CDR3 sequence: CASSPGTGFSPLHF.

The V gene is TRBV29-1, the J gene TRBJ2-2; as DNA is missing, the TRBD2 call by TCRdb cannot be tested. The CDR3 extends over 15 amino acids. The germline gives CDR1 SQVTM, CDR2 ANQGSEA. The CDR3 sequence: CSVETSGVNTGELFF.

The rearrangement uses TRBV5-4 and TRBJ1-4. CDR1 SGHNT and CDR2 YYREEE come from the germline V gene (reference sequence). The CDR3 has 11 amino acids. This CDR3 reads CASSLGEKLFF.

The V and J genes are TRBV7-6 and TRBJ1-1. The CDR3 loop spans 12 amino acids. Germline values: CDR1 SGHVS, CDR2 FNYEAQ. The CDR3 is CASSFPDTEAFF.

The chain joins TRBV7-2 to TRBJ1-1. The CDR3 spans 15 residues. Germline-derived CDR1 and CDR2 are SGHTA and FQGNSA. The CDR3 sequence is CASSLAGEGNTEAFF. Supplemented by reference TRBV7-2 and TRBJ1-1, the full variable domain reads GAGVSQSPSNKVTEKGKDVELRCDPISGHTALYWYRQSLGQGLEFLIYFQGNSAPDKSGLPSDRFSAERTGGSVSTLTIQRTQQEDSAVYLCASSLAGEGNTEAFFGQGTRLTVV.

The chain uses TRBV5-1 and TRBJ2-7; checking the TCRdb D call of TRBD2 is not possible without DNA. The CDR3 runs to 15 residues. Germline lookup yields CDR1 SGHRS and CDR2 YFSETQ. This chain's CDR3 is CASSSGLAGGLEQYF.

The chain links TRBV12-3 or TRBV12-4 to TRBJ2-7; with no DNA, the TCRdb D assignment of TRBD1 cannot be verified. The CDR3 sequence is 14 residues long. This chain's CDR3 is CASTGAGTGYEQYF.

This rearrangement joins TRBV29-1 to TRBJ2-1. Germline loops: CDR1 SQVTM, CDR2 ANQGSEA. This CDR3 contains 13 residues. The CDR3 sequence is CSVLERNYNEQFF.

The chain carries TRBV29-1 and TRBJ2-1. There are 12 residues in the CDR3. Germline V gives CDR1 SQVTM, CDR2 ANQGSEA. The CDR3 reads CSVGDGYNEQFF.

The gene calls are TRBV7-8 and TRBJ1-5. The CDR3 spans 15 residues. Germline assignment: CDR1 SGHVS and CDR2 FQNEAQ. The CDR3 spells CASSLDDSSNLPQHF.

The chain has TRBV7-8 and TRBJ2-1. The length of the CDR3 is 12 residues. Germline V lookup: CDR1 SGHVS, CDR2 FQNEAQ. The CDR3: CASSLVLVEQFF.

The chain has TRBV7-2 and TRBJ1-6; TCRdb's D call of TRBD1 is untestable without DNA. The CDR3 loop spans 14 amino acids. Germline values: CDR1 SGHTA, CDR2 FQGNSA. CDR3 in amino acids: CASSLAGVGSPLHF.

The chain links TRBV29-1 to TRBJ2-5. Germline CDR1 reads SQVTM; CDR2 reads ANQGSEA. This CDR3 comprises 13 residues. This chain's CDR3 is CSVEGSAQETQYF.

V is TRBV5-1 and J is TRBJ2-5; the TCRdb call, TRBD1, lacks DNA for checking. The CDR3 is made up of 15 amino acids. Germline values: CDR1 SGHRS, CDR2 YFSETQ. CDR3 sequence: CASSLGQGAQETQYF.

The chain uses TRBV7-3 and TRBJ2-2; no DNA is available, so the TRBD2 call from TCRdb remains unchecked. Germline loops: CDR1 SGHTA, CDR2 FQGTGA. This CDR3 is 15 amino acids long. The CDR3 loop reads CASSLREAGTGELFF.